The 2 T cell receptor beta chains presented below share a single source sample, sequenced in a study of OX40 agonist ivuxolimab in advanced cancers. TCRdb's copy holds only in-frame clones and misses some; the assay was immunoSEQ multiplex PCR. The sample lists roughly 53,000 clones; roughly 92% were seen once. Sequencing used CD4+ or CD8+ T cells sorted from blood, obtained in a trial of the OX40 agonist ivuxolimab. The source of these receptors is an adult with an advanced solid tumor such as melanoma, head and neck, liver or kidney cancer.

J is TRBJ2-7 and V is TRBV7-9; 8 bases map to TRBD2. Losses at the gene ends were 1 base for V and 2 bases for J; bases not matched to a gene: 1. Germline CDR1 and CDR2: SEHNR and FQNEAQ (reference sequence). This CDR3 comprises 14 residues. CDR3: CASSLGGRTYEQYF. CDR3 nucleotides: TGTGCCAGCAGCTTAGGCGGGAGGACCTACGAGCAGTACTTC.

The chain combines TRBV2 with TRBJ2-1, with TRBD2 identical over 8 bases. The V gene's germline CDR1 is SNHLY and CDR2 FYNNEI. CDR3 length: 15 amino acids. V gave up 7 bases and J gave up 0 bases; unmatched junction bases: 5. The CDR3, as DNA: TGTGCCAGCACGGGGGGGACGAGCTCCTACAATGAGCAGTTCTTC. Encoded protein: CASTGGTSSYNEQFF.